The 16 T cell receptor beta chains presented below share a single source sample, sequenced in a study of technical replicates of blood from a few donors. Sequenced by immunoSEQ multiplex PCR; TCRdb stores in-frame clones only, minus some. The table shows about 73,000 clones, with 93% occurring only once. What was sequenced was T cells isolated from PBMCs. The receptors come from a human donor in good health.

V is TRBV7-9 and J is TRBJ2-6; 7 positions agree with TRBD1. The V and J ends lost 3 bases and 0 bases, in that order; junction bases with no gene match: 8. CDR3 size: 18 residues. The germline V gene encodes CDR1 SEHNR and CDR2 FQNEAQ (reference sequence). This CDR3 reads CASSFRQGVSSGANVLTF. As DNA, the CDR3 is TGTGCCAGCAGCTTCCGGCAGGGGGTGAGCTCTGGGGCCAACGTCCTGACTTTC.

The chain links TRBV11-2 to TRBJ2-2; TRBD2 matches 12 bases. Germline V gene data show CDR1 as SGHAT and CDR2 as FQNNGV. V trimming: 5 bases; J trimming: 6 bases; junction bases outside the gene matches: 7. The CDR3 is made up of 16 amino acids. The CDR3 protein is CASSPRLAGVPGELFF. CDR3 coding DNA: TGTGCCAGCAGCCCCCGACTAGCGGGAGTGCCCGGGGAGCTGTTTTTT.

The V and J genes are TRBV2 and TRBJ2-1; 8 positions agree with TRBD2. The ends lost 8 bases at V and 15 bases at J; junction bases unmatched: 9. This CDR3 is 11 amino acids long. Germline CDR1 is SNHLY and CDR2 is FYNNEI. The CDR3 DNA is TGTGCCAGCTCCCGAGCGGGAGAATGGTTCTTC. This gives the protein CASSRAGEWFF.

The V call is TRBV6-1, the J call TRBJ2-1; D is perhaps TRBD2 (6 bases). The CDR3 has 14 residues. V was shortened by 2 bases and J by 8 bases, with 13 bases between the two germline ends. Germline-derived CDR1 and CDR2 are MNHNS and SASEGT. CDR3 residues: CASSERYGSDEQFF. In DNA form, the CDR3 reads TGTGCCAGCAGTGAAAGGTACGGGAGTGATGAGCAGTTCTTC.

This clone was counted a few times. The gene calls are TRBV6-4 and TRBJ1-5; D is undetermined. Trimming took 4 bases from V and 7 from J, leaving 11 bases between them. This CDR3 region has 13 residues. Germline V gene lookup returns CDR1 MRHNA and CDR2 SNTAGT. The CDR3 nucleotides are TGTGCCAGCAGTGGAGAGGAGGGCCAGCCCCAGCATTTT. It yields the protein CASSGEEGQPQHF.

The chain couples TRBV28 to TRBJ2-1; D perhaps matches TRBD2 (5 bases). Trimming cost V 3 bases and J 8 bases, with 26 bases left between them. The length of the CDR3 is 18 residues. CDR1 is MDHEN and CDR2 is SYDVKM in the germline V gene. This CDR3 reads CASSFPLTLGHSVHEQFF. The CDR3 DNA is TGTGCCAGCAGTTTTCCCCTCACTTTGGGCCATAGCGTCCATGAGCAGTTCTTC.

J is TRBJ1-1 and V is TRBV7-9, with D possibly being TRBD1 (5 bases). The CDR3 runs to 13 residues. Trimming removed 5 bases from V and 3 bases from J, with 10 bases in between. Per germline, CDR1 SEHNR and CDR2 FQNEAQ (reference sequence). This CDR3 reads CASSPVGDTEAFF. CDR3 in DNA: TGTGCCAGCAGCCCAGTAGGGGACACTGAAGCTTTCTTT.

This chain connects TRBV2 to TRBJ2-7; 8 bases match TRBD2. The CDR3 runs to 19 residues. Germline V gene lookup returns CDR1 SNHLY and CDR2 FYNNEI. The trim removed 1 base at V and 0 bases at J, leaving 14 bases unmatched. The DNA of the CDR3 is TGTGCCAGCAGTGAAGGCCGGAACGTACTAAGCGGGAGCTCCTACGAGCAGTACTTC. Translated, it gives CASSEGRNVLSGSSYEQYF.

This clone was detected once. Other DNA sequences in this specimen translate into the identical CDR3. The V gene is TRBV7-9, the J gene TRBJ2-1; 14 bases fit TRBD2. The CDR3 consists of 14 residues. Germline values: CDR1 SEHNR, CDR2 FQNEAQ (reference sequence). V was pared by 4 bases and J by 9 bases, with 2 bases of the junction left unmatched. The CDR3 DNA follows: TGTGCCAGCAGCTCCGGACTAGCGGGAGGTGAGCAGTTCTTC. It yields the protein CASSSGLAGGEQFF.

This sequence joins TRBV7-3 and TRBJ2-1, with 16 bases fitting TRBD2. The junction had 8 bases not matched to a gene; V was cut back by 6 bases and J by 0 bases. Per the germline V gene, CDR1 is SGHTA and CDR2 is FQGTGA. The CDR3 is 19 residues long. The CDR3 region has the DNA TGTGCCAGCAGTTGGGGACTAGCGGGGGGGCCCAGCTCCTACAATGAGCAGTTCTTC. Protein product: CASSWGLAGGPSSYNEQFF.

This clone was picked up one time. The chain combines TRBV7-6 with TRBJ2-5, with a tentative D call TRBD2 (5 bases). The CDR3 is 14 amino acids. V lost 3 bases to trimming and J lost 2 bases, with 10 bases between them. In germline, CDR1 is SGHVS, CDR2 FNYEAQ. In DNA, the CDR3 is TGTGCCAGCAGCTTCCAATCGGGGCAAGAGACCCAGTACTTC. The encoded protein is CASSFQSGQETQYF. Drawing the rest from reference TRBV7-6 and TRBJ2-5, the complete variable domain is GAGVSQSPRYKVTKRGQDVALRCDPISGHVSLYWYRQALGQGPEFLTYFNYEAQQDKSGLPNDRFSAERPEGSISTLTIQRTEQRDSAMYRCASSFQSGQETQYFGPGTRLLVL.

The chain recombines TRBV11-3 with TRBJ2-7; D call uncertain. CDR1 is SGHNT and CDR2 is YENEEA in the germline V gene. The CDR3 loop spans 13 amino acids. V was trimmed by 0 bases and J by 3 bases, leaving 6 bases between them. Written as DNA, the CDR3 is TGTGCCAGCAGCTTAGAGCGGAACTACGAGCAGTACTTC. Its protein is CASSLERNYEQYF.

V usage is TRBV30 and J usage is TRBJ2-1; D is uncertain. Germline V gives CDR1 GTSNPN, CDR2 SVGIG (reference sequence). Trimming pared 0 bases from V and 4 bases from J, leaving 7 bases between. This CDR3 is 13 amino acids long. The CDR3 DNA follows: TGTGCCTGGAGTGTACTCCAATACAATGAGCAGTTCTTC. Translated, it gives CAWSVLQYNEQFF.

The rearrangement uses TRBV7-3 and TRBJ2-2, with D perhaps matching TRBD2 (6 bases). V was trimmed by 0 bases and J by 1 base, leaving 6 bases between them. CDR1 is SGHTA, CDR2 FQGTGA, per germline. This CDR3 region has 15 residues. The CDR3 spells CASSLTSGNTGELFF. The DNA for the CDR3 is TGTGCCAGCAGCTTAACTAGCGGGAACACCGGGGAGCTGTTTTTT.

The rearrangement links TRBV4-1 to TRBJ2-3; TRBD2 matches at 7 bases. The CDR3 extends over 16 amino acids. Germline V gene lookup returns CDR1 MGHRA and CDR2 YSYEKL. V shed 5 bases and J 2 bases; nucleotides not matched to a gene: 10. The CDR3 sequence: CASSLSGVTITDTQYF. Written as DNA, the CDR3 is TGCGCCAGCAGCTTGAGCGGGGTTACCATCACAGATACGCAGTATTTT.

J is TRBJ1-5 and V is TRBV14; no definite D call. The germline gives CDR1 SGHDN, CDR2 FVKESK. V was cut by 4 bases and J by 6 bases, with 10 bases left in between. The CDR3 sequence is 13 residues long. CDR3 DNA: TGTGCCAGCAGCCTACATAGGAGTCAGCCCCAGCATTTT. This translates into CASSLHRSQPQHF.